What follows describes a single T cell receptor (beta chain). Its binding antigen is unknown. No per-base quality is available; no much larger clone lies one base away. The CDR3, cysteine through phenylalanine, is 15 amino acids long. Only CDR3 DNA is held: 45 bases, read in frame from base 1. The germline V gene supplies CDR1 SGHTA and CDR2 FQGNSA. Clipping removes 5 bases from V and 0 bases from J, with 5 as the unmatched junction base count. This entry is derived from a study of T cell responses to AZD1222 COVID-19 vaccine (dated by TCRdb to 2020 to 2023). About the study as a whole: A total of roughly 240 trial participants underwent TCR sequencing, of whom nearly 210 received two doses of AZD1222 and about 26 received two doses of the MenACWY control vaccine. Enrollment into the trials was organized by age into subgroups of 18-55, 56-69 and 70-plus years, and those subgroups contained approximately 150, 30 and 60 TCR-sequenced participants, respectively.

Taken with the paper, the label for time point translates to: about 28 days (+/-7) after the second vaccine dose. AZD1222 recipients given second doses at about 4 weeks or at about 12 weeks were pooled, since spike-specific TCR depth and breadth were not found to differ between the two schedules. The vaccinee samples were drawn from two UK trials, COV001 and COV002, one of which was a single-blind randomized controlled phase 2/3 trial testing AZD1222 (ChAdOx1 nCoV-19) in healthy adults. Trial participant PBMC samples were collected at day 0 and day 28 after the second dose for TCRbeta chain sequencing. General findings and caveats noted by the study authors: Only five or six AZD1222 recipients were SARS-CoV-2 seropositive at baseline, limiting conclusions about previously exposed vaccinees. A significant rise in spike-specific TCR breadth and depth was observed after two AZD1222 doses relative to day 0 and relative to MenACWY recipients. In the small 56-69-year group, the increase in depth fell short of significance, most likely because of low power. Reportedly, close to half of the unique spike-specific TCRs recognized epitopes lying outside the regions that are mutated in the B.1.351 and B.1.1.7 variants. Most participants were white British and females outnumbered males, and the authors suggested that clonal diversity may have been underestimated. Because no samples from the day 14 peak response were available, repertoires could be characterized only after the peak T cell response. The vaccine-associated CD4 TCRs covered the entire spike protein, and the dominant responses fell in regions 160-218 and 743-854.

The CDR3 regions of human TCRbeta chains were analyzed by immunosequencing. Concerning the study's data processing: TCRs in the repertoires were compared against a reference library of SARS-CoV-2-specific TCRs that had been generated with the MIRA antigen-specificity platform. Breadth meant the fraction of unique TCRs that were SARS-CoV-2-associated, whereas depth meant the fraction of total T cells that were SARS-CoV-2-associated. Using the MIRA data, every spike-specific TCR was mapped to the spike region that the TCR reacted to and assigned to either a CD4 or a CD8 class. Log10-transformed breadth and depth values were compared by one-way ANOVA with Sidak's multiple comparisons tests. This is the immuneACCESS table as TCRdb keeps it, with only in-frame sequences that have V and J called. A part of the clones is gone; compared with another copy, unresolved V genes explain less than half, and the rest is unexplained. That table is the source of V, J and clone size, and D and trimming were worked out from the DNA. The sample contains around 190,000 clones, about 89% of them found a single time. The leading ten clones occupy over 1.5% of the sample.

The sample was peripheral blood, taken 28 days after the second AZD1222 dose. The receptor comes from an adult who received the AZD1222 COVID-19 vaccine. The rearrangement joined TRBV7-2 to TRBJ2-7; 9 nucleotides in the junction match TRBD1. The DNA sequence follows: TGTGCCAGCAGCCCGACGGACAGGGGCTCCTACGAGCAGTACTTC. It translates as CASSPTDRGSYEQYF.